This T cell receptor beta chain was identified during a study of response to subunit inactivated influenza vaccine. Study-wide results and limits: Only a handful of new T cells, the authors suggested, are recruited with each seasonal influenza vaccination.

J was trimmed by 5 bases and V by 4 bases; bases with no gene match: 3. Germline V gene lookup returns CDR1 SNHLY and CDR2 FYNNEI. The length of the CDR3 is 13 residues. TCRdb ran MiXCR on the RT-PCR reads and lists one entry per CDR3 protein. This sample yields more than 600,000 distinct CDR3 sequences, of which roughly 20% are seen a single time; roughly 11% belongs to the top ten. Remarks on this clonotype: The target antigen is unknown.

The specimen was PBMCs from blood, collected less than 6 days after vaccination. The receptor's source is a man in his forties or fifties who received an inactivated influenza vaccine. This sequence joins TRBV2 and TRBJ2-5, with 8 nucleotides matching TRBD1. The CDR3 loop reads CASSGQGMETQYF. CDR3 nucleotide sequence: TGTGCCAGCAGTGGACAGGGGATGGAGACCCAGTACTTC.